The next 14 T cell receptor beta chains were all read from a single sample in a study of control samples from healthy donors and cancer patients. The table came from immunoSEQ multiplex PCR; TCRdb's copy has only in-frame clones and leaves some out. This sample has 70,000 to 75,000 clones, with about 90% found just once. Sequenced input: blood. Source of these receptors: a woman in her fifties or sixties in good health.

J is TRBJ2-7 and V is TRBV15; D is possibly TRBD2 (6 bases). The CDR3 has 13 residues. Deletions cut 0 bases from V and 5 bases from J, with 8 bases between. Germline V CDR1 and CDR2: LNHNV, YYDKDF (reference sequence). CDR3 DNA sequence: TGTGCCACCAGCAGAGATGGAGGGAACGAGCAGTACTTC. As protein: CATSRDGGNEQYF.

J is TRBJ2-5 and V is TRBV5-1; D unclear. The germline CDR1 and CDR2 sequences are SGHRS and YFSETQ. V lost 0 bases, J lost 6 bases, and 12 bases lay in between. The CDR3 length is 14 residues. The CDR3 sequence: CASSLALDPKTQYF. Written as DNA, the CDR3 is TGCGCCAGCAGCTTGGCCCTGGACCCCAAGACCCAGTACTTC.

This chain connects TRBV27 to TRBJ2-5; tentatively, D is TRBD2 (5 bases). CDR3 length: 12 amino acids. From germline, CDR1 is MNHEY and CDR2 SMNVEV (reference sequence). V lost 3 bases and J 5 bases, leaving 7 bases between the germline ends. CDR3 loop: CASSFSGETQYF. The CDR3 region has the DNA TGTGCCAGCAGTTTTTCGGGGGAGACCCAGTACTTC.

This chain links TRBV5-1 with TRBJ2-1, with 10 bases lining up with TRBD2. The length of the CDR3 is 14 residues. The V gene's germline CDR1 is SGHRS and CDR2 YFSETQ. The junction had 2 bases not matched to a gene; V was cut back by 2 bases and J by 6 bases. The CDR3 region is CASSFQREGNEQFF. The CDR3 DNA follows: TGCGCCAGCAGCTTTCAGCGGGAGGGCAATGAGCAGTTCTTC.

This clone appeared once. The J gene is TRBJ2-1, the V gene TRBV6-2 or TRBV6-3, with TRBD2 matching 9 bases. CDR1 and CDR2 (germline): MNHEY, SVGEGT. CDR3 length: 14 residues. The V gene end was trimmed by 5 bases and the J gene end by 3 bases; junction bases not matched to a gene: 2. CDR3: CASSGLAYYNEQFF. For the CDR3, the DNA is TGTGCCAGCAGTGGACTAGCGTACTACAATGAGCAGTTCTTC.

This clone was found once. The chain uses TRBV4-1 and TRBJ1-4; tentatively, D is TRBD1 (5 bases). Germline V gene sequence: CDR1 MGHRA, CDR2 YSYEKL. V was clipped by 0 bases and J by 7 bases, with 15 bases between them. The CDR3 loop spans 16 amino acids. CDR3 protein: CASSQDRMGEGEKLFF. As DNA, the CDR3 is TGCGCCAGCAGCCAAGATAGAATGGGGGAAGGTGAAAAACTGTTTTTT.

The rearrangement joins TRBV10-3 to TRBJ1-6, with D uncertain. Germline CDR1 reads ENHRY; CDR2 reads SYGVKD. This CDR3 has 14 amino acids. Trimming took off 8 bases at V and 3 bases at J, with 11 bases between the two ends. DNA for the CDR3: TGTGCCATCCGCCGAGAAGGCTATAATTCACCCCTCCACTTT. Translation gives CAIRREGYNSPLHF.

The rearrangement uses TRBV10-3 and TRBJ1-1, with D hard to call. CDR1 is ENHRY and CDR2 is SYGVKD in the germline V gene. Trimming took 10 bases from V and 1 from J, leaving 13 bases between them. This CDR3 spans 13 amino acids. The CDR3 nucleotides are TGTGCCACTACCGACATTTCGAACACTGAAGCTTTCTTT. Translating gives CATTDISNTEAFF.

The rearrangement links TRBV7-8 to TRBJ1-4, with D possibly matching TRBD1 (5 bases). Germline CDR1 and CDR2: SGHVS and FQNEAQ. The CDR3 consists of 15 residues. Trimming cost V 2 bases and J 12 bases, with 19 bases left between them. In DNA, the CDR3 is TGTGCCAGCAGCTTATGGGGCTCCGGGGTGGGGGAACTGTTTTTT. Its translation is CASSLWGSGVGELFF. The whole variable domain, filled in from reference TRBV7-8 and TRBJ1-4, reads GAGVSQSPRYKVAKRGQDVALRCDPISGHVSLFWYQQALGQGPEFLTYFQNEAQLDKSGLPSDRFFAERPEGSVSTLKIQRTQQEDSAVYLCASSLWGSGVGELFFGSGTQLSVL.

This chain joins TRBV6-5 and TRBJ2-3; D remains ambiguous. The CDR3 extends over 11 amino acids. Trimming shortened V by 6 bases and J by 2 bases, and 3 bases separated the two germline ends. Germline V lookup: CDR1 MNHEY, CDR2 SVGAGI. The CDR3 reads CASSLTDTQYF. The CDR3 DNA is TGTGCCAGCAGCCTCACAGATACGCAGTATTTT.

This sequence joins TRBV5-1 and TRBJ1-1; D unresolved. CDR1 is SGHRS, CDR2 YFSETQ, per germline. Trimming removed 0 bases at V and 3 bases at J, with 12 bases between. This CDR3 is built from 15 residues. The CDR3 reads CASSLAAGEHTEAFF. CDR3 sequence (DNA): TGCGCCAGCAGCTTGGCAGCCGGGGAGCACACTGAAGCTTTCTTT.

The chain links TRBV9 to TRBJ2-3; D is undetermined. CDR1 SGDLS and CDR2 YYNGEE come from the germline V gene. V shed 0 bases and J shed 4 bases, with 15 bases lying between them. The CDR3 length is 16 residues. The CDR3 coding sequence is TGTGCCAGCAGCGTAGAAGGCGGTGGGTCACCAGATACGCAGTATTTT. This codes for CASSVEGGGSPDTQYF.

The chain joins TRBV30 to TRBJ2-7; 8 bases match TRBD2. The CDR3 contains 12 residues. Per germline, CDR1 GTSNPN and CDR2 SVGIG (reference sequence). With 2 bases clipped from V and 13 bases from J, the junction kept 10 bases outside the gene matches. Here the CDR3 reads CAWSPTTSVVYF. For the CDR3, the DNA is TGTGCCTGGAGTCCAACGACTAGCGTCGTTTACTTC.

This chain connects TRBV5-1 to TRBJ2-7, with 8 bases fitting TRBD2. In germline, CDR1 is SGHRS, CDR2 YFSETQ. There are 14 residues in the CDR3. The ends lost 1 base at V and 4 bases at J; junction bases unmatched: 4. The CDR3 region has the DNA TGCGCCAGCAGCTTGACGGGAGGGGGATACGAGCAGTACTTC. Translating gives CASSLTGGGYEQYF.